The present TCR beta chain was sequenced within a study of cytotoxic CD8 clonotypes in ibrutinib-treated CLL (dated by TCRdb to the early 2020s). At the level of the whole study: In this cohort, about 16 patients were treatment-naive and more than 9 were relapsed/refractory, while some 17 had unmutated IGHV. Responses were partial in some 24 patients and complete in 2; after median around 65 months follow-up, around 14 stayed in remission and 12 progressed. Samples at response were collected after a median of about twelve months of treatment, with a range of roughly 6 to 40 months. Samples averaged approximately 260,000 productive templates and approximately 100,000 productive rearrangements. Of the roughly 86 people in the trial, about two dozen had longitudinal samples available. Cryopreserved peripheral blood mononuclear cells were obtained prior to treatment, at the time of response, and at either disease progression or sustained remission. Every sample from remission and from progressive disease was obtained while the patients were still on ibrutinib.

Concerning this clone: Its antigen is not yet known. Base quality data are lacking; no much larger clone is found one base away.

For CDR1 and CDR2, the germline V gene lists MNHEY and SVGAGI. V is clipped by 6 bases and J by 5 bases, and the sequence between their germline boundaries is 14 bases long. The CDR3 holds 13 amino acids from the cysteine to the phenylalanine. Only the CDR3 DNA stays, 39 bases, in frame from base 1. A MiSeq instrument was used for deep resolution sequencing, which targeted depths ranging from 1 in 1 million up to 1 in 200,000 T cells, with coverage averaging 10x for each clonotype. The immunoSEQ hsTCRB Kit was used to generate the TCR beta libraries. The authors' pipeline ran thus. Data were analyzed with ImmunoSEQ Data Assistant and ImmunoSEQ Analyzer, with V, D and J genes assigned per IMGT definitions. Clonality, with values ranging from 0 to 1, was calculated as one minus the normalized Shannon entropy of productive rearrangement frequencies. Only overrepresented clonotypes making up at least 0.05% of the repertoire of each patient were included in the public clonotype analysis. About a dozen age-matched healthy donor repertoires from immuneACCESS were used as controls for clonality. Entries here come from immuneACCESS through TCRdb and include only in-frame sequences with V and J called. Some clones fail to appear in such tables; in the studies checked, an unresolved V gene covers under half of the shortfall, and the cause of the remainder is unknown. V and J calls and clone size are copied from that table; D and trimming were computed from the DNA. The sample data list roughly 150,000 clones, and around 76% of these were observed just once. The ten top clones hold around 5% of the sample.

The study at large found these results: Sustained-remission and progressing patients did not have matched sampling times, and lymph node repertoires were not examined. Public clonotypes were rare and either shrank or stayed stable during treatment, and the rise in clonality at ibrutinib response reflected expansion of private clonotypes. Baseline clonality exceeded that of age-matched healthy donors and correlated strongly with circulating CD8+ T-cell counts. An increase in clonality was observed at ibrutinib response, with clonality remaining stable during sustained remission and falling back toward baseline at progression.

What this sample's time point label stands for: 20 to 25 months on ibrutinib. For TCR beta library preparation, 2 to 2.5 micrograms of genomic DNA were isolated from cryopreserved PBMCs. Longitudinal blood samples from CLL patients on ibrutinib monotherapy underwent high-throughput TCR beta sequencing. The patients took part in an open-label, single-center phase 2 trial of ibrutinib monotherapy. The chain couples TRBV6-5 to TRBJ2-7, with TRBD2 as a weak D call on 5 bases. This specimen was PBMCs, taken after 24 months of ibrutinib treatment. This sequence originates from a human donor with chronic lymphocytic leukemia. The CDR3 region reads CASSSRYGDEQYF. The DNA reads TGTGCCAGCAGCAGCCGGTACGGGGACGAGCAGTACTTC.